The entry below describes one TCR beta chain. This entry belongs to a study of blood T cell repertoires in COVID-19. For the study at large: COVID-19 samples collected from the United States, Italy and Spain covered acute and convalescent phases. Nucleic acid was either cDNA or gDNA, and it came from T cells, B-cell-depleted T cells, or PBMCs.

Under the authors' procedure: Reference gene primers were amplified, and this amplification served to estimate nucleated cell counts. Sequencing used immunoSEQ multiplex PCR; TCRdb keeps in-frame clones, though not all of them. That table furnishes V, J and clone size, whereas the DNA furnished D and trimming. This table holds approximately 150,000 clones, around 80% found once. CDR1 is ENHRY and CDR2 is SYGVKD in the germline V gene. This CDR3 is 13 amino acids long. The V gene lost 6 bases and the J gene lost 6 bases, with 11 bases spanning the gap. The receptor comes from a man between 60 and 70 years old with acute or convalescent COVID-19. The chain combines TRBV10-3 with TRBJ1-4; D is ambiguous. The source material was peripheral blood. The CDR3 sequence is CAIRNTFYEKLFF. The CDR3 region has the DNA TGTGCCATCAGGAACACCTTTTATGAAAAACTGTTTTTT.